This T cell receptor beta chain was captured in a study of vaccination and CD4 T cells after COVID-19. As for this clonotype: Its antigen is still unknown.

Findings of the study overall: Convalescent patients had a median about 86% of post-vaccine SARS-CoV-2-reactive clones that were detected only after vaccination, not before it.

Oncomine TCR Beta short-read sequencing was applied to DNA from cultured CD4+ T cells. TCRdb re-called the PCR reads with MiXCR, one entry per CDR3 protein. The repertoire includes about 20,000 distinct CDR3 sequences, under 65% of them detected once, and 8% to 9.5% sits in the top ten. Treatment noted: roughly 11-day PBMC culture with coronavirus spike peptide pools or control peptides (ViraFEST assay). ViraFEST used peptide pools to expand antigen-specific T cells and subsequently sequenced their TCRs. V lost 5 bases and J lost 0; bases outside the gene matches: 6. The CDR3 covers 16 residues. CDR1 is SGHVS, CDR2 FQNEAQ, per germline.

The rearrangement joins TRBV7-8 to TRBJ2-7; 11 nucleotides align to TRBD2. The material was CD4+ T cells from blood, cultured in vitro, obtained after SARS-CoV-2 vaccination. The origin of this receptor is a human donor who had recovered from COVID-19. This CDR3 reads CASSPLAGGISYEQYF. CDR3 DNA sequence: TGTGCCAGCAGCCCTTTAGCGGGAGGGATCTCCTACGAGCAGTACTTC. Filled out from reference TRBV7-8 and TRBJ2-7, the complete variable domain reads GAGVSQSPRYKVAKRGQDVALRCDPISGHVSLFWYQQALGQGPEFLTYFQNEAQLDKSGLPSDRFFAERPEGSVSTLKIQRTQQEDSAVYLCASSPLAGGISYEQYFGPGTRLTVT.